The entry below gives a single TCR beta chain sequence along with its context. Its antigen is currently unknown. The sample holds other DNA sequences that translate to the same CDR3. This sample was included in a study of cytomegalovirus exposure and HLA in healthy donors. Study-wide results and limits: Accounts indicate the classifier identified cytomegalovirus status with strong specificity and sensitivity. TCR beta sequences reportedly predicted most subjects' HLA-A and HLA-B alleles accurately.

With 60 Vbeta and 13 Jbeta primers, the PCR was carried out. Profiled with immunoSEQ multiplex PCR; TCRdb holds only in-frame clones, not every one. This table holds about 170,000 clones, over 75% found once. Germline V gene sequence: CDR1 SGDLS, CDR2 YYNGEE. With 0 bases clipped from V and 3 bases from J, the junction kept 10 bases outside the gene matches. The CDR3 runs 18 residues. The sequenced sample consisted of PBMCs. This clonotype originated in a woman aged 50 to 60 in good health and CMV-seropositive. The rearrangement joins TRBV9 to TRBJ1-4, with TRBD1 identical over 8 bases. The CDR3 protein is CASSVGEAGGAANEKLFF. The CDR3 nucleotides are TGTGCCAGCAGCGTAGGAGAGGCAGGGGGCGCGGCTAATGAAAAACTGTTTTTT.